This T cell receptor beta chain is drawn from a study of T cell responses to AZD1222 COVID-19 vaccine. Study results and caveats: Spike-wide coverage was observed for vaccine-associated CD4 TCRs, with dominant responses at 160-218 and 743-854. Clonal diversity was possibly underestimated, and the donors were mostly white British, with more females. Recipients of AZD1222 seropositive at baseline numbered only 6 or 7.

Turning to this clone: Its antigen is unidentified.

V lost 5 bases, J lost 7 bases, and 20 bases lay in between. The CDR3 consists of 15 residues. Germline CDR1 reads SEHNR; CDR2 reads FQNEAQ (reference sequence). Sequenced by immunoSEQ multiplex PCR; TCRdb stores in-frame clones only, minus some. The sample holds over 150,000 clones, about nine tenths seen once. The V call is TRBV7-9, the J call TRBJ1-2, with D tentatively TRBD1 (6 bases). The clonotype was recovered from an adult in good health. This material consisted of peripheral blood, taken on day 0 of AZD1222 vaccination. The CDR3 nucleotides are TGTGCCAGCAGCCCAGGCGGGGGCCGCGGGTTTGGCTACACCTTC. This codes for CASSPGGGRGFGYTF.